This TCR beta chain was identified in a study of cytomegalovirus exposure and HLA in healthy donors. Study-wide results and caveats: Many donors carried some public TCRs, although rarity characterized most TCR sequences.

Sequencing was performed with immunoSEQ multiplex PCR; in TCRdb, only in-frame clones are kept and a portion is missing. Among some 66,000 clones listed, 95% to 98% were seen once. V was pared by 6 bases and J by 3 bases, with 5 bases of the junction left unmatched. This CDR3 comprises 14 residues. Germline loops: CDR1 SEHNR, CDR2 FQNEAQ (reference sequence). Turning to this clone: The antigen remains undetermined.

This sequence was found in a woman under 30 in good health and CMV-seropositive. This rearrangement joins TRBV7-9 to TRBJ1-1, with 9 positions matching TRBD1. Sequencing input: PBMCs. CDR3 in DNA: TGTGCCAGCAGGGAACAGGGGGCAGACACTGAAGCTTTCTTT. It is translated as CASREQGADTEAFF.